This T cell receptor (beta chain) stems from a study of T cell responses to AZD1222 COVID-19 vaccine. A word on this clone: The antigen remains undetermined.

Study-level findings and limits: White British ancestry dominated among donors, who included more females, and clonal diversity was possibly underestimated. The study found Spike-specific TCR breadth and depth rose after two AZD1222 doses. Seropositive status at baseline applied to only 5 to 7 AZD1222 recipients.

Only in-frame clones appear in the TCRdb table, and some are missing; sequencing was by immunoSEQ multiplex PCR. Of 130,000 or so clones listed, around 92% are singletons. V lost 3 bases to trimming and J lost 3 bases; unmatched junction nucleotides: 13. Germline V gene sequence: CDR1 LGHDT, CDR2 YNNKEL (reference sequence). This CDR3 is 18 amino acids long. V usage is TRBV3-1 (or the pseudogene TRBV3-2) and J usage is TRBJ2-7; 11 bases fit TRBD2. The sequence was collected from an adult in good health. Sequencing used peripheral blood, obtained on day 0 of AZD1222 vaccination. CDR3: CASSQVRTSGRVYYEQYF. The DNA for the CDR3 is TGTGCCAGCAGCCAGGTGAGGACTAGCGGGCGAGTTTACTACGAGCAGTACTTC.